These 8 T cell receptor beta chains originate from one sample sequenced in a study of T cells in Graves' hyperthyroidism and ophthalmopathy. The TCR beta CDR3 regions underwent amplification using RNA transcripts as the source. RT-PCR in the first round (using the HTBI primer set) targeted the TCR CDR3. MiXCR, applied by TCRdb to the multiplex PCR reads, yields one record per CDR3 protein. The sample lists roughly 700,000 distinct CDR3 sequences, 15% to 20% occurring once. The sequenced sample consisted of blood. The origin of the receptors is a man between 45 and 60 years old with Graves' hyperthyroidism.

The rearrangement joins TRBV18 to TRBJ1-1; D remains unclear. V was shortened by 5 bases and J by 4 bases, with 5 bases between the two germline ends. The CDR3 is made up of 11 amino acids. Germline-derived CDR1 and CDR2 are KGHSH and LQKENI. The CDR3 protein is CASSGITEAFF. In DNA, the CDR3 is TGTGCCAGCTCAGGTATCACTGAAGCTTTCTTT.

The chain links TRBV7-9 to TRBJ2-7; the match to TRBD1 covers 9 bases. V shed 7 bases, J shed 5 bases, and the junction held 9 bases outside the gene matches. The CDR3 has 14 amino acids. CDR1 and CDR2 (germline): SEHNR, FQNEAQ (reference sequence). The CDR3 nucleotides are TGTGCCAGCACGCCCGGGACAGGGCTCCACGAGCAGTACTTC. This encodes CASTPGTGLHEQYF. Full variable domain (missing parts from reference TRBV7-9 and TRBJ2-7): DTGVSQNPRHKITKRGQNVTFRCDPISEHNRLYWYRQTLGQGPEFLTYFQNEAQLEKSRLLSDRFSAERPKGSFSTLEIQRTEQGDSAMYLCASTPGTGLHEQYFGPGTRLTVT.

Only one count was recorded for this clonotype. This sequence may be a read error, since a much larger clone differs from it by one base. The missing conserved phenylalanine or tryptophan at the end of this CDR3 makes a read error likely. The chain recombines TRBV27 with TRBJ2-2, with 10 bases matching TRBD2. The CDR3 totals 19 residues. Germline V CDR1 and CDR2: MNHEY, SMNVEV (reference sequence). The ends lost 3 bases at V and 4 bases at J; junction bases unmatched: 14. The CDR3 region is CASSFGTSGTSAPTGELFS. The DNA of the CDR3 is TGTGCCAGCAGTTTCGGGACCTCCGGGACTAGCGCACCCACCGGGGAGCTGTTTTCT.

The genes are TRBV18 and TRBJ1-6; D unresolved. Trimming pared 1 base from V and 8 bases from J, leaving 15 bases between. The CDR3 is 16 amino acids. Germline values: CDR1 KGHSH, CDR2 LQKENI. CDR3 loop: CASSPLTREFDSPLHF. In DNA, the CDR3 is TGTGCCAGCTCACCACTTACAAGAGAGTTTGATTCACCCCTCCACTTT.

This clonotype showed up just a few times. This chain links TRBV24-1 with TRBJ2-4, with TRBD1 identical over 7 bases. Per germline, CDR1 KGHDR and CDR2 SFDVKD. Losses at the gene ends were 1 base for V and 9 bases for J; bases not matched to a gene: 8. The CDR3 extends over 15 amino acids. This chain's CDR3 is CATSDLTEGAGIQYF. DNA of the CDR3: TGTGCCACCAGTGATTTAACTGAGGGGGCAGGCATTCAGTACTTC.

Points on this clonotype: A read error may produce the germline difference seen at one junction end. The rearrangement uses TRBV6-5 and TRBJ2-7; possibly TRBD1 for D (6 bases). This CDR3 is built from 13 residues. Germline assignment: CDR1 MNHEY and CDR2 SVGAGI. CDR3: CANSYKDSREQYF. The CDR3 DNA is TGTGCCAACAGTTACAAGGACAGCAGGGAGCAGTACTTC.

The V call is TRBV10-3, the J call TRBJ1-3, with D hard to call. The CDR3 extends over 15 amino acids. The germline V gene has CDR1 ENHRY and CDR2 SYGVKD. V was pared by 0 bases and J by 0 bases, with 6 bases between. This CDR3 reads CAISESSTSGNTIYF. The CDR3 coding sequence is TGTGCCATCAGTGAGTCGAGTACCTCTGGAAACACCATATATTTT.

This clonotype has ten or more counts. The chain is built from TRBV6-1 and TRBJ2-7; 13 nucleotides line up with TRBD2. J lost 5 bases, V lost 6 bases, and 10 bases had no gene match. This CDR3 region has 16 residues. CDR1 MNHNS and CDR2 SASEGT come from the germline V gene. The CDR3 DNA sequence: TGTGCCAGCAGCCCCACTAGCGGGAGGGTAATCCACGAGCAGTACTTC. The encoded protein is CASSPTSGRVIHEQYF.